This entry lists 8 T cell receptor beta chains sequenced from one sample in a study of blood T cell repertoires in COVID-19. The table came from immunoSEQ multiplex PCR; TCRdb's copy has only in-frame clones and leaves some out. The sample records over 200,000 clones, about nine tenths being singletons. The specimen sequenced was PBMCs or T cells enriched from blood (not recorded which). Receptor source: a woman aged 45-65 years in a cohort exposed to, infected with or recovered from COVID-19 (not recorded which).

The V and J genes are TRBV7-2 and TRBJ2-1; 9 bases align to TRBD1. There are 16 residues in the CDR3. Losses at the gene ends were 3 bases for V and 0 bases for J; bases not matched to a gene: 3. Germline assignment: CDR1 SGHTA and CDR2 FQGNSA. Written as DNA, the CDR3 is TGTGCCAGCAGCTTCTCGACAGGGGGCTCCTACAATGAGCAGTTCTTC. Amino acid sequence: CASSFSTGGSYNEQFF.

Comments on this clone: A junction end diverges from the germline sequence, so it may reflect a read error. The chain combines TRBV19 with TRBJ1-1, with D perhaps TRBD1 (6 bases). The CDR3 runs to 13 residues. Germline assignment: CDR1 LNHDA and CDR2 SQIVND (reference sequence). The DNA of the CDR3 is TGTGCCAGTATTAGGGGGGGGAACGCTGAAGCTTTCTTT. It codes for CASIRGGNAEAFF.

The chain joins TRBV5-5 to TRBJ2-5; D gene unclear. Trimming took off 0 bases at V and 7 bases at J, with 10 bases between the two ends. The germline gives CDR1 SGHKS, CDR2 YYEKEE (reference sequence). CDR3 length: 13 amino acids. The CDR3: CASSLEPAGTQYF. The CDR3 DNA sequence: TGTGCCAGCAGCTTGGAGCCCGCTGGGACCCAGTACTTC.

The chain uses TRBV7-9 and TRBJ1-6; 10 bases agree with TRBD1. V trimming: 3 bases; J trimming: 5 bases; junction bases outside the gene matches: 4. Per germline, CDR1 SEHNR and CDR2 FQNEAQ (reference sequence). The length of the CDR3 is 16 residues. CDR3: CASSFPGQGHNSPLHF. CDR3 DNA: TGTGCCAGCAGCTTCCCGGGACAGGGGCATAATTCACCCCTCCACTTT. Drawing the rest from reference TRBV7-9 and TRBJ1-6, the complete variable domain is DTGVSQNPRHKITKRGQNVTFRCDPISEHNRLYWYRQTLGQGPEFLTYFQNEAQLEKSRLLSDRFSAERPKGSFSTLEIQRTEQGDSAMYLCASSFPGQGHNSPLHFGNGTRLTVT.

The rearrangement uses TRBV5-4 and TRBJ1-2, with 9 bases aligning to TRBD1. Losses at the gene ends were 4 bases for V and 7 bases for J; bases not matched to a gene: 11. CDR3 length: 15 amino acids. Looked up from germline, CDR1 is SGHNT and CDR2 is YYREEE (reference sequence). The CDR3 sequence is CASSVDRGDWGGYTF. CDR3 nucleotides: TGTGCCAGCAGCGTGGACAGGGGCGACTGGGGTGGCTACACCTTC.

The V call is TRBV3-1 (or the pseudogene TRBV3-2), the J call TRBJ1-2, with D hard to call. The V and J ends lost 1 base and 13 bases respectively, with 13 bases between them. Germline CDR1 reads LGHDT; CDR2 reads YNNKEL (reference sequence). The CDR3 is made up of 12 amino acids. The CDR3 loop is CASSQGSSPCTF. In DNA form, the CDR3 reads TGTGCCAGCAGCCAAGGAAGCTCCCCATGCACCTTC.

The chain joins TRBV10-3 to TRBJ1-1; a possible D gene is TRBD1 (6 bases). Germline lookup yields CDR1 ENHRY and CDR2 SYGVKD. Deletions cut 11 bases from V and 1 base from J, with 14 bases between. This CDR3 is 13 amino acids long. The CDR3 sequence is CAVTAQGNTEAFF. For the CDR3, the DNA is TGTGCCGTCACTGCACAGGGGAACACTGAAGCTTTCTTT.

The chain links TRBV4-3 to TRBJ2-4; TRBD1 might be the D (5 bases). The CDR3 loop spans 19 amino acids. Per germline, CDR1 LGHNA and CDR2 YSLEER. The ends were cut back, 4 bases at V and 0 bases at J, with 22 bases in the middle. CDR3 region: CASSPKTQDSQIAKNIQYF. Here the CDR3 DNA reads TGCGCCAGCAGCCCGAAAACCCAAGACAGCCAGATAGCCAAAAACATTCAGTACTTC.